This TCR beta chain is from a study of siplizumab effects on memory and regulatory T cells. Study results and caveats: The alloresponse seemed to draw substantially on naive T cells, which appeared more diverse than memory cells. For mappable alloreactive CD4+ clones, the mean Treg-derived fraction was roughly 70% with siplizumab and approximately 26% in controls. The alloreactive clones that mapped to unstimulated subsets made up only a minor fraction.

Clones were read by immunoSEQ multiplex PCR, and TCRdb kept only the in-frame ones, dropping some. The data hold under 110,000 clones, with about 90% observed a single time. The V end was cut by 11 bases, the J end by 1 base, with 8 bases between. The V gene's germline CDR1 is MNHNS and CDR2 SASEGT. There are 11 residues in the CDR3. This clone appeared once. What it binds is unknown. The J gene is TRBJ1-1, the V gene TRBV6-1; tentative D call: TRBD1 (6 bases). This clonotype was obtained from a human donor in good health. Sequenced: non-Treg CD4+ T cells sorted from blood. The DNA for the CDR3 is TGTGCCGCACAGGGGAACACTGAAGCTTTCTTT. Its translation: CAAQGNTEAFF.